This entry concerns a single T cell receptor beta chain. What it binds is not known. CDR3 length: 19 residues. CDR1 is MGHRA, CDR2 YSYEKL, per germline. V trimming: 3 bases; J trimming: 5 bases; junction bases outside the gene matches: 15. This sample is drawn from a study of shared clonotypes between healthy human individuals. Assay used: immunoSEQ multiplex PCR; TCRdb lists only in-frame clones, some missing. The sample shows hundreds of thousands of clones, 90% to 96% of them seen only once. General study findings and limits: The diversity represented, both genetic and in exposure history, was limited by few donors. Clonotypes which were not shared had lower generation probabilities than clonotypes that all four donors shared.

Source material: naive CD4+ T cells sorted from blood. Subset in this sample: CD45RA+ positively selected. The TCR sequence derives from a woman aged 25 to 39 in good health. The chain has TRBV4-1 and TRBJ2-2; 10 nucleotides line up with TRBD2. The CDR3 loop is CASSHIPLLAGGKTGELFF. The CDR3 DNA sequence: TGCGCCAGCAGCCACATCCCGCTCTTAGCGGGAGGAAAAACCGGGGAGCTGTTTTTT.